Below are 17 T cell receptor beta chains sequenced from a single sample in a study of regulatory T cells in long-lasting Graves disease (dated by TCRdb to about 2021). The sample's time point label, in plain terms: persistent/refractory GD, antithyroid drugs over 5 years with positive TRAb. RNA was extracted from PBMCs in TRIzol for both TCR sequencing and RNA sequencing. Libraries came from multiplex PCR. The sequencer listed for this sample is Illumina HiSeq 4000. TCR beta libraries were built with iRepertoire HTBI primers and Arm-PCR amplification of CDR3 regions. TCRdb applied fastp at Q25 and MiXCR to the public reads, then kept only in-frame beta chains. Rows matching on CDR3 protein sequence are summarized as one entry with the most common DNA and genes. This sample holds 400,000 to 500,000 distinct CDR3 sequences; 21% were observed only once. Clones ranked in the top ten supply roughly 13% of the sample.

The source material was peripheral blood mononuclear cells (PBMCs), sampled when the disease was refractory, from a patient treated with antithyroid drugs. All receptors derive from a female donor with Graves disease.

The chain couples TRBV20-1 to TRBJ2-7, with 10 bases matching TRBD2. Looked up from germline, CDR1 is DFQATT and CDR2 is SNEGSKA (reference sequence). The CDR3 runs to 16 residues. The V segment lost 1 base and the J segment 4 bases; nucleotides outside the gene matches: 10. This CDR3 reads CSARALASGRGYEQYF. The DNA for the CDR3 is TGCAGTGCTAGAGCCTTGGCCAGCGGGAGGGGGTACGAGCAGTACTTC.

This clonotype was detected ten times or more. The CDR3: CASRSRDREIQPQHF. In DNA, the CDR3 is TGTGCCAGCAGAAGCCGGGACAGGGAGATCCAGCCCCAGCATTTT. The genes are TRBV28 and TRBJ1-5; 9 nucleotides match TRBD1. Germline assignment: CDR1 MDHEN and CDR2 SYDVKM. The CDR3 loop spans 15 amino acids. V lost 6 bases to trimming and J lost 7 bases; unmatched junction nucleotides: 10.

CDR3 sequence reads: CSVRRQGPSYEQYF. CDR3 sequence (DNA): TGCAGCGTCCGTAGACAGGGCCCCTCCTACGAGCAGTACTTC. V and J are TRBV29-1 and TRBJ2-7, with 7 nucleotides matching TRBD1. Germline V gene lookup returns CDR1 SQVTM and CDR2 ANQGSEA. After removal of 6 bases from V and 0 bases from J, the junction contained 8 bases not matched to a gene. This CDR3 comprises 14 residues.

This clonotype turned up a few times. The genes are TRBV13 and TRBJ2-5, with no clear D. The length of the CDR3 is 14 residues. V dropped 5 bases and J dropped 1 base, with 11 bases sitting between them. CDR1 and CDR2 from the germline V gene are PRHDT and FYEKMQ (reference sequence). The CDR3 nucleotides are TGTGCCAGCAGCGAAGTGACACTCCAAGAGACCCAGTACTTC. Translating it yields CASSEVTLQETQYF. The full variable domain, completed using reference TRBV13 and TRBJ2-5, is AAGVIQSPRHLIKEKRETATLKCYPIPRHDTVYWYQQGPGQDPQFLISFYEKMQSDKGSIPDRFSAQQFSDYHSELNMSSLELGDSALYFCASSEVTLQETQYFGPGTRLLVL.

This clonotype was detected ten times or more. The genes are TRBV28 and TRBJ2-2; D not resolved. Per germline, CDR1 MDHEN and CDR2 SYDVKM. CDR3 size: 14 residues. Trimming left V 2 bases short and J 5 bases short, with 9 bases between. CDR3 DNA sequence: TGTGCCAGCAGTTTACAGGCGGAAACCGGGGAGCTGTTTTTT. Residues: CASSLQAETGELFF.

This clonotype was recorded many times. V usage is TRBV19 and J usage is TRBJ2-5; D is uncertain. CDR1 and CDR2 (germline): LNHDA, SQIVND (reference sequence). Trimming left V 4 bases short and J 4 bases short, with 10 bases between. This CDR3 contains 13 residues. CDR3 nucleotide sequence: TGTGCCAGTAGTAGAGTGTTTGGAGAGACCCAGTACTTC. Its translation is CASSRVFGETQYF.

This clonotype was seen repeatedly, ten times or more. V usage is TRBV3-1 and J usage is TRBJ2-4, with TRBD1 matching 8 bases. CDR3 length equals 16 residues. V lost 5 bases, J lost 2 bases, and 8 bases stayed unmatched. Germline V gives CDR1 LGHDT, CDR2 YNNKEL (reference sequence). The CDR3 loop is CASSSQGARSKNIQYF. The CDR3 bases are TGTGCCAGCAGCAGCCAGGGGGCAAGGTCCAAAAACATTCAGTACTTC.

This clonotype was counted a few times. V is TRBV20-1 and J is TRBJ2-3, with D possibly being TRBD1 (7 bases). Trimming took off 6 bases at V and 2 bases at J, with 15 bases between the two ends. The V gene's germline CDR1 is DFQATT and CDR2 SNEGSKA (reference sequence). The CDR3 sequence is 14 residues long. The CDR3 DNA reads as TGCAGTGCAGGACCAGGGGGGAACACAGATACGCAGTATTTT. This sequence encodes CSAGPGGNTDTQYF.

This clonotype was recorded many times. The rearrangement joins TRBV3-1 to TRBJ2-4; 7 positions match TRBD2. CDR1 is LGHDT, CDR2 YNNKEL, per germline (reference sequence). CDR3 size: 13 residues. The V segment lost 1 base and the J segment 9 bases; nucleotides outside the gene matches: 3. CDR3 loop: CASSQGGGGIQYF. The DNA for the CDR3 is TGTGCCAGCAGCCAAGGCGGGGGAGGCATTCAGTACTTC. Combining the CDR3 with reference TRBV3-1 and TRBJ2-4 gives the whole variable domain DTAVSQTPKYLVTQMGNDKSIKCEQNLGHDTMYWYKQDSKKFLKIMFSYNNKELIINETVPNRFSPKSPDKAHLNLHINSLELGDSAVYFCASSQGGGGIQYFGAGTRLSVL.

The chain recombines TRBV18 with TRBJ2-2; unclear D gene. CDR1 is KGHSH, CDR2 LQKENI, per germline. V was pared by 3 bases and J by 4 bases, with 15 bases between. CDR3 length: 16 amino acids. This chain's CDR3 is CASSPVLLTGTGELFF. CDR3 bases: TGTGCCAGCTCACCGGTTTTGTTAACGGGCACCGGGGAGCTGTTTTTT.

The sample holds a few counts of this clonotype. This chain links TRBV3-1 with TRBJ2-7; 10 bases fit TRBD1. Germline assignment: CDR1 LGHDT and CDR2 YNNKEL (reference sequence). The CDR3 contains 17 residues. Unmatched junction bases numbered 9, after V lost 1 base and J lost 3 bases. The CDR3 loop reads CASSQGRPGQGFYEQYF. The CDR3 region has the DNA TGTGCCAGCAGCCAAGGCCGTCCGGGACAGGGGTTCTACGAGCAGTACTTC.

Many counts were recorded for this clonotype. The CDR3 reads CASSLALRGRSYEQYF. CDR3 DNA: TGCGCCAGCAGCTTGGCCCTCAGGGGAAGGTCCTACGAGCAGTACTTC. The rearrangement joins TRBV5-1 to TRBJ2-7; D is perhaps TRBD1 (6 bases). The germline CDR1 and CDR2 sequences are SGHRS and YFSETQ. CDR3 length: 16 residues. V shed 0 bases and J shed 1 base, with 14 bases lying between them.

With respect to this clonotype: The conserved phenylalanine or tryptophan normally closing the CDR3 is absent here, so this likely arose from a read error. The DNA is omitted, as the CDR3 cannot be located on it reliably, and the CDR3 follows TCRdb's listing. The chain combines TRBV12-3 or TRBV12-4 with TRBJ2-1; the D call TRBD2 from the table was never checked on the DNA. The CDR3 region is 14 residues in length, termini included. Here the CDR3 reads CASSLKEGLAGVSL.

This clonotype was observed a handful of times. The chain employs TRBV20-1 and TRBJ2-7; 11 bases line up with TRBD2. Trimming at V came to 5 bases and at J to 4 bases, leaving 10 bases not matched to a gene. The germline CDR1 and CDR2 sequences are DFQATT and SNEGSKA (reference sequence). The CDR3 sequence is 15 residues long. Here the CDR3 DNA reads TGCAGTGCTCCCAACGCCGGGACTAGCGGTTACGAGCAGTACTTC. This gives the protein CSAPNAGTSGYEQYF.

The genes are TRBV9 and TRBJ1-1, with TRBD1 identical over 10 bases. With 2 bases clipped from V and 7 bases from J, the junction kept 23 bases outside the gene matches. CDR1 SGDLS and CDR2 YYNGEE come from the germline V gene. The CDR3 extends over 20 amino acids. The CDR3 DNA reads TGTGCCAGCAGCGTCACTGCCGGGACAGGGGCCCGGGGGGCCTTGGATGAAGCTTTCTTT. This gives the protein CASSVTAGTGARGALDEAFF.

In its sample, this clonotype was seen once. The CDR3 coding sequence is TGTGCCAGGAAATTAAGCTATCAAGAGACCCAGTACTTC. Translating gives CARKLSYQETQYF. The V and J genes are TRBV11-2 and TRBJ2-5; D call uncertain. Germline CDR1 and CDR2: SGHAT and FQNNGV. Trimming removed 9 bases at V and 2 bases at J, with 13 bases between. CDR3 length: 13 amino acids.

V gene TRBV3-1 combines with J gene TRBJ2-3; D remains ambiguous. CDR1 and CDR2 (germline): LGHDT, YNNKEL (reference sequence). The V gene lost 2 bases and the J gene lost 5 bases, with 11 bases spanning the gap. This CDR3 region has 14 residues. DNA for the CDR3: TGTGCCAGCAGCCAACTTAGGGAAATAGATACGCAGTATTTT. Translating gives CASSQLREIDTQYF.